A selection of T cell receptor beta chains follows, all from one sample in a study of T and B cells in COVID-19 patients. TCRdb reprocessed the multiplex PCR reads via MiXCR and lists one record per CDR3 protein. Altogether over 7,000 distinct CDR3 sequences are present, about 28% being singletons, with the ten largest covering around 5.5%. Sequenced: blood. These receptors were taken from a human donor who had recovered from COVID-19. The CDR3 runs from the conserved cysteine through the conserved F or W. The D gene is left open where the match is weak. Not all rows give a size; the values are once, few, many and, for expanded clones, a class.

cdr3_nt: TGTGCCAGTAGTAACCCAAGGGGGATTCATCAAGAGACCCAGTACTTC
cdr3_aa: CASSNPRGIHQETQYF
j_call: TRBJ2-5
clone_size: medium-sized
v_call: TRBV19
d_call: -

cdr3_nt: TGTGCCAGCAGTTTAGGGGTGAATTATAGCAATCAGCCCCAGCATTTT
cdr3_aa: CASSLGVNYSNQPQHF
j_call: TRBJ1-5
clone_size: -
v_call: TRBV28
d_call: -

cdr3_nt: TGCAGCGTTGTGGATGGCGATCAGCCCCAGCATTTT
cdr3_aa: CSVVDGDQPQHF
j_call: TRBJ1-5
clone_size: medium-sized
v_call: TRBV29-1
d_call: -

cdr3_nt: TGTGCCAGCAGCTTAGCACACTGGAACACTGAAGCTTTCTTT
cdr3_aa: CASSLAHWNTEAFF
j_call: TRBJ1-1
clone_size: -
v_call: TRBV11-2
d_call: -

cdr3_nt: TGTGCCAGCACACAACAGGGGGCAGCTGGGGCCAACGTCCTGACTTTC
cdr3_aa: CASTQQGAAGANVLTF
j_call: TRBJ2-6
clone_size: -
v_call: TRBV18
d_call: TRBD1

cdr3_nt: TGTGCCAGCAGCTTAGGGAGGGGGCGGGATACGCAGTATTTT
cdr3_aa: CASSLGRGRDTQYF
j_call: TRBJ2-3
clone_size: -
v_call: TRBV11-1
d_call: -

cdr3_nt: TGTGCCAGCAGGGGGGGGCAGCACACCGGGGAGCTGTTTTTT
cdr3_aa: CASRGGQHTGELFF
j_call: TRBJ2-2
clone_size: -
v_call: TRBV6-4
d_call: -

cdr3_nt: TGTGCCAGCAGTTACTCGATTCAGGGGGAAAACACTGAAGCTTTCTTT
cdr3_aa: CASSYSIQGENTEAFF
j_call: TRBJ1-1
clone_size: few
v_call: TRBV6-5
d_call: TRBD1

cdr3_nt: TGTGCCACCAGCAGAGAGATGGGGGGGACAGATACGCAGTATTTT
cdr3_aa: CATSREMGGTDTQYF
j_call: TRBJ2-3
clone_size: medium-sized
v_call: TRBV15
d_call: TRBD2

cdr3_nt: TGTGCCAGCAGTGACTCGAAGAGAAGCTCCTATAATTCACCCCTCCACTTT
cdr3_aa: CASSDSKRSSYNSPLHF
j_call: TRBJ1-6
clone_size: -
v_call: TRBV6-4
d_call: -

cdr3_nt: TGCGCCAGCAGCTTGGTAGGCCAGGGCTCTGGCTACACCTTC
cdr3_aa: CASSLVGQGSGYTF
j_call: TRBJ1-2
clone_size: once
v_call: TRBV5-1
d_call: -

cdr3_nt: TGTGCCAGCAGTGCGAGGGTGGGGTCAGAAGCTTTCTTT
cdr3_aa: CASSARVGSEAFF
j_call: TRBJ1-1
clone_size: few
v_call: TRBV6-4
d_call: -

cdr3_nt: TGTGCCAGCAGCTTGGCGTGGCTGGGGCAAGAGACCCAGTACTTC
cdr3_aa: CASSLAWLGQETQYF
j_call: TRBJ2-5
clone_size: medium-sized
v_call: TRBV5-4
d_call: -

cdr3_nt: TGTGCCAGCAGTTTTGGACTAGCGGGGGCCGGCGAGCAGTACTTC
cdr3_aa: CASSFGLAGAGEQYF
j_call: TRBJ2-7
clone_size: -
v_call: TRBV12-3/TRBV12-4
d_call: TRBD2

cdr3_nt: TGTGCCAGCAGCCAGGCCGCGCATGTGACAGATACGCAGTATTTT
cdr3_aa: CASSQAAHVTDTQYF
j_call: TRBJ2-3
clone_size: few
v_call: TRBV7-2
d_call: -

cdr3_nt: TGCGCCAGCAGCCAATCGGGCTCTGGAAACACCATATATTTT
cdr3_aa: CASSQSGSGNTIYF
j_call: TRBJ1-3
clone_size: -
v_call: TRBV4-2
d_call: -

cdr3_nt: TGTGCCAGCAGTTTGCGGAACACTGAAGCTTTCTTT
cdr3_aa: CASSLRNTEAFF
j_call: TRBJ1-1
clone_size: few
v_call: TRBV12-3/TRBV12-4
d_call: -

cdr3_nt: TGTGCCAGCAGCCCAACAGAACAGGAGGAGACCCAGTACTTC
cdr3_aa: CASSPTEQEETQYF
j_call: TRBJ2-5
clone_size: -
v_call: TRBV5-5
d_call: -

cdr3_nt: TGTGCCAGCAGCAAAGTCCCTTTTGAGAGCAGACCAAACACCGGGGAGCTGTTTTTT
cdr3_aa: CASSKVPFESRPNTGELFF
j_call: TRBJ2-2
clone_size: few
v_call: TRBV21-1
d_call: -

cdr3_nt: TGCAGCGAAACAGGGGGCGATACCTACAATGAGCAGTTCTTC
cdr3_aa: CSETGGDTYNEQFF
j_call: TRBJ2-1
clone_size: medium-sized
v_call: TRBV29-1
d_call: TRBD1

cdr3_nt: TGTGCCAGCTGCCGGGACAGCCCGTTTGGGGAGTCTGGAAACACCATATATTTT
cdr3_aa: CASCRDSPFGESGNTIYF
j_call: TRBJ1-3
clone_size: -
v_call: TRBV6-1
d_call: TRBD1

cdr3_nt: TGTGCCAGCCGCTCCCCCGGTGAGGGAGCCAAAAACATTCAGTACTTC
cdr3_aa: CASRSPGEGAKNIQYF
j_call: TRBJ2-4
clone_size: many
v_call: TRBV18
d_call: -

cdr3_nt: TGTGCCAGTAGTCTTCCGCAGGCGGGCTATTACTATGGCTACACCTTC
cdr3_aa: CASSLPQAGYYYGYTF
j_call: TRBJ1-2
clone_size: -
v_call: TRBV19
d_call: -

cdr3_nt: TGTGCCAGTACCCGAGGGGGGGAGGCTGAAAAACTGTTTTTT
cdr3_aa: CASTRGGEAEKLFF
j_call: TRBJ1-4
clone_size: few
v_call: TRBV28
d_call: -

cdr3_nt: TGCGCCAGCAGCCAAGTTCTCGGGGAAAAACTGTTTTTT
cdr3_aa: CASSQVLGEKLFF
j_call: TRBJ1-4
clone_size: -
v_call: TRBV4-2
d_call: -

cdr3_nt: TGTGCCAGCAGCCATGGGACAGGGGATACCGGGGAGCTGTTTTTT
cdr3_aa: CASSHGTGDTGELFF
j_call: TRBJ2-2
clone_size: medium-sized
v_call: TRBV7-9
d_call: TRBD1

cdr3_nt: TGTGCCAGCAGCCTACGACTAGCGGGGGTTAGCACAGATACGCAGTATTTT
cdr3_aa: CASSLRLAGVSTDTQYF
j_call: TRBJ2-3
clone_size: few
v_call: TRBV7-9
d_call: TRBD2

cdr3_nt: TGTGCCAGCAGCGTAGTGGGGACAGGGGGCCGAGAGACCCAGTACTTC
cdr3_aa: CASSVVGTGGRETQYF
j_call: TRBJ2-5
clone_size: few
v_call: TRBV9
d_call: TRBD1

cdr3_nt: TGTGCCAGCAGTGCCCAGGGGGCAAGTGAGCAGTTCTTC
cdr3_aa: CASSAQGASEQFF
j_call: TRBJ2-1
clone_size: many
v_call: TRBV6-4
d_call: TRBD1

cdr3_nt: TGCAGCGGATTTCCGGGGGACAATGAGCAGTTCTTC
cdr3_aa: CSGFPGDNEQFF
j_call: TRBJ2-1
clone_size: medium-sized
v_call: TRBV29-1
d_call: -

cdr3_nt: TGTGCCAGCAGGTCGGGCGAACAAGAGACCCAGTACTTC
cdr3_aa: CASRSGEQETQYF
j_call: TRBJ2-5
clone_size: medium-sized
v_call: TRBV5-4
d_call: -

cdr3_nt: TGTGCCAGCAGCCCGGGACAGGGGGCTATCGGGGAGCTGTTTTTT
cdr3_aa: CASSPGQGAIGELFF
j_call: TRBJ2-2
clone_size: few
v_call: TRBV7-9
d_call: TRBD1

cdr3_nt: TGCAGTGCTTTGGCGGGGGGTCCCCAAGAGACCCAGTACTTC
cdr3_aa: CSALAGGPQETQYF
j_call: TRBJ2-5
clone_size: -
v_call: TRBV20-1
d_call: TRBD2

cdr3_nt: TGTGCCAGCAGCTTGGTGCTTGGAGGGGAAGAGACCCAGTACTTC
cdr3_aa: CASSLVLGGEETQYF
j_call: TRBJ2-5
clone_size: medium-sized
v_call: TRBV5-4
d_call: -

cdr3_nt: TGTGCCAGCAGCAGACAGGGGTTGACCGGGGAGCTGTTTTTT
cdr3_aa: CASSRQGLTGELFF
j_call: TRBJ2-2
clone_size: -
v_call: TRBV7-9
d_call: TRBD1

cdr3_nt: TGTGCCAGTAGCTTAGCGGGGACGGGGGAGACCCAGTACTTC
cdr3_aa: CASSLAGTGETQYF
j_call: TRBJ2-5
clone_size: medium-sized
v_call: TRBV19
d_call: TRBD2

cdr3_nt: TGTGCCAGCAGTTACTCACCACAGGGTAGGAAAAATGAGCAGTTCTTC
cdr3_aa: CASSYSPQGRKNEQFF
j_call: TRBJ2-1
clone_size: few
v_call: TRBV6-2/TRBV6-3
d_call: -

cdr3_nt: TGTGCCAGCAGGCGTGGACAGGAGACAGAGACCCAGTACTTC
cdr3_aa: CASRRGQETETQYF
j_call: TRBJ2-5
clone_size: medium-sized
v_call: TRBV6-1
d_call: TRBD1

cdr3_nt: TGTGCCAGTAGATCAAATACTCCCGGGACAGGGAGTGGCTACACCTTC
cdr3_aa: CASRSNTPGTGSGYTF
j_call: TRBJ1-2
clone_size: medium-sized
v_call: TRBV19
d_call: TRBD1

cdr3_nt: TGTGCCAGCAATAGCGGGCTTCTAGAGGCACAGCCCCAGCATTTT
cdr3_aa: CASNSGLLEAQPQHF
j_call: TRBJ1-5
clone_size: few
v_call: TRBV6-1
d_call: -

cdr3_nt: TGTGCCAGCAGTTTATTTACGGGGGGGGATTCACCCCTCCACTTT
cdr3_aa: CASSLFTGGDSPLHF
j_call: TRBJ1-6
clone_size: few
v_call: TRBV12-3/TRBV12-4
d_call: -

cdr3_nt: TGCAGCGTTGAAACAGTGGGGGAGCAGTACTTC
cdr3_aa: CSVETVGEQYF
j_call: TRBJ2-7
clone_size: -
v_call: TRBV29-1
d_call: -

cdr3_nt: TGTGCCAGCAGTCACATAGTTGGGTATGGCTACACCTTC
cdr3_aa: CASSHIVGYGYTF
j_call: TRBJ1-2
clone_size: medium-sized
v_call: TRBV6-1
d_call: -

cdr3_nt: TGTGCCAGCAGTTTTGGGAGAAACTCAAGAGCCGATTCACCCCTCCACTTT
cdr3_aa: CASSFGRNSRADSPLHF
j_call: TRBJ1-6
clone_size: few
v_call: TRBV12-3/TRBV12-4
d_call: -